These 22 T cell receptor beta chains originate from one sample sequenced in a study of T cell changes during pregnancy in multiple sclerosis. This table comes from immunoSEQ multiplex PCR, and its TCRdb copy is limited to in-frame clones, with some not included. This sample has around 39,000 clones, with 70% to 90% found just once. The source material was CD8+ T cells from peripheral blood mononuclear cells, sampled in the first trimester of pregnancy. The receptors were sampled from a female donor with multiple sclerosis, enrolled in a pregnancy study.

The chain recombines TRBV30 with TRBJ2-7, with TRBD2 identical over 7 bases. This CDR3 region has 16 residues. Germline V gene sequence: CDR1 GTSNPN, CDR2 SVGIG (reference sequence). J lost 0 bases, V lost 2 bases, and 10 bases had no gene match. The CDR3: CAWSNGLAVSSYEQYF. The CDR3 DNA reads TGTGCCTGGAGTAATGGCCTAGCGGTGTCCTCCTACGAGCAGTACTTC. The variable domain in full, with the rest retrieved from reference TRBV30 and TRBJ2-7, is SQTIHQWPATLVQPVGSPLSLECTVEGTSNPNLYWYRQAAGRGLQLLFYSVGIGQISSEVPQNLSASRPQDRQFILSSKKLLLSDSGFYLCAWSNGLAVSSYEQYFGPGTRLTVT.

V and J are TRBV7-9 and TRBJ1-2; no clear D gene. V lost 2 bases and J lost 7, with 14 bases in between. Looked up from germline, CDR1 is SEHNR and CDR2 is FQNEAQ (reference sequence). The CDR3 runs to 14 residues. The CDR3, as DNA: TGTGCCAGCAGCTTATCCGTTGGACTGGGTGGCTACACCTTC. This translates into CASSLSVGLGGYTF.

The chain recombines TRBV10-2 with TRBJ1-3; the match to TRBD1 covers 8 bases. V shed 4 bases, J shed 4 bases, and the junction held 3 bases outside the gene matches. This CDR3 has 14 residues. CDR1 is WSHSY, CDR2 SAAADI, per germline. CDR3 amino acids: CASSADRVGNTIYF. The CDR3 DNA reads as TGCGCCAGCAGTGCGGACAGGGTGGGAAACACCATATATTTT.

In nucleotides, the CDR3 is TGTGCCACCAGGCAGGGGGAAGGGTACAATGAGCAGTTCTTC. Its protein is CATRQGEGYNEQFF. V is TRBV15 and J is TRBJ2-1; 7 bases are shared with TRBD1. CDR1 and CDR2 from the germline V gene are LNHNV and YYDKDF (reference sequence). The V segment lost 6 bases and the J segment 4 bases; nucleotides outside the gene matches: 6. This CDR3 region has 14 residues.

This clone was seen more than once but under ten times. This CDR3 reads CASSVGLGRATDTQYF. The CDR3 DNA follows: TGTGCCAGTAGTGTGGGACTGGGGAGGGCCACAGATACGCAGTATTTT. The chain couples TRBV19 to TRBJ2-3, with 7 nucleotides matching TRBD2. V dropped 5 bases and J dropped 2; count of bases not matched to a gene: 10. This CDR3 is built from 16 residues. Germline CDR1 reads LNHDA; CDR2 reads SQIVND (reference sequence).

V gene TRBV27 combines with J gene TRBJ1-1, with 9 bases that match TRBD1. The CDR3 is 17 amino acids. V was clipped by 3 bases and J by 4 bases; unmatched bases: 12. Germline V lookup: CDR1 MNHEY, CDR2 SMNVEV (reference sequence). The CDR3 spells CASSFAMTGGEITEAFF. Written as DNA, the CDR3 is TGTGCCAGCAGTTTCGCCATGACAGGGGGTGAGATCACTGAAGCTTTCTTT.

The CDR3 sequence is CASSQALAGGYEQYF. The CDR3 DNA reads as TGCGCCAGCAGCCAAGCACTAGCGGGGGGCTACGAGCAGTACTTC. This sequence joins TRBV4-3 and TRBJ2-7; 12 bases fit TRBD2. Trimming cost V 1 base and J 3 bases; bases outside gene matches: 1. This CDR3 is 15 amino acids long. Per germline, CDR1 LGHNA and CDR2 YSLEER.

This sequence joins TRBV7-5 and TRBJ2-1; TRBD1 was called by the table and not checked on the DNA. TRBV7-5 is tagged as a pseudogene. The CDR3 spans 18 residues. In DNA, the CDR3 is TGTGCCAGAAGCCCCAGGGACAGGGGGCCGACCCCAACGTGTGAGCAGTTCTTC. The encoded protein is CARSPRDRGPTPTCEQFF.

The chain recombines TRBV7-3 with TRBJ2-7, with TRBD1 as a possible D gene (6 bases). Trimming left V 4 bases short and J 6 bases short, with 19 bases between. The CDR3 is 15 amino acids. Germline V CDR1 and CDR2: SGHTA, FQGTGA. The CDR3 DNA follows: TGTGCCAGCAGCTCCGACAGGAGTCCCCTAGGCGAGCAGTACTTC. Its translation is CASSSDRSPLGEQYF.

The chain uses TRBV6-4 and TRBJ2-7, with D uncertain. V was pared by 5 bases and J by 2 bases, with 13 bases between. The length of the CDR3 is 14 residues. Germline V gene lookup returns CDR1 MRHNA and CDR2 SNTAGT. CDR3: CASSIPRFTYEQYF. The CDR3 region has the DNA TGTGCCAGCAGTATCCCCCGGTTCACCTACGAGCAGTACTTC.

The J gene is TRBJ2-1, the V gene TRBV4-3, with 14 bases aligning to TRBD2. V lost 5 bases and J lost 9; bases outside the gene matches: 3. Germline V gene lookup returns CDR1 LGHNA and CDR2 YSLEER. CDR3 length: 14 amino acids. The CDR3 loop reads CASSEGLAGVEQFF. As DNA, the CDR3 is TGCGCCAGCAGCGAGGGACTAGCGGGGGTTGAGCAGTTCTTC.

The V call is TRBV4-1, the J call TRBJ2-1, with 13 bases lining up with TRBD2. CDR3 length equals 15 residues. After removal of 4 bases from V and 7 bases from J, the junction contained 4 bases not matched to a gene. Per the germline V gene, CDR1 is MGHRA and CDR2 is YSYEKL. For the CDR3, the DNA is TGCGCCAGCAGCCCGGGACTAGCGGGGCAAAATGAGCAGTTCTTC. Its protein product is CASSPGLAGQNEQFF.

The chain joins TRBV4-3 to TRBJ2-7; 9 nucleotides line up with TRBD2. The V gene's germline CDR1 is LGHNA and CDR2 YSLEER. The CDR3 has 14 amino acids. V lost 2 bases and J lost 4; bases outside the gene matches: 3. CDR3 bases: TGCGCCAGCAGCCAAAGCGGGGGGCCTTACGAGCAGTACTTC. It encodes CASSQSGGPYEQYF.

The chain employs TRBV11-3 and TRBJ1-1, with D possibly matching TRBD1 (6 bases). Germline CDR1 is SGHNT and CDR2 is YENEEA. CDR3 size: 13 residues. Trimming removed 1 base from V and 5 bases from J, with 8 bases in between. CDR3 amino acids: CASSLVTGTEAFF. The CDR3 DNA is TGTGCCAGCAGCTTAGTGACAGGAACTGAAGCTTTCTTT.

This clone came up once. The rearrangement uses TRBV4-3 and TRBJ1-1; D is unresolved. Germline CDR1 LGHNA, CDR2 YSLEER. V was clipped by 2 bases and J by 1 base, with 5 bases between them. There are 13 residues in the CDR3. CDR3 coding DNA: TGCGCCAGCAGCCAATCTTGGAACACTGAAGCTTTCTTT. It is translated as CASSQSWNTEAFF.

The gene calls are TRBV5-4 and TRBJ2-7; D is uncertain. V lost 4 bases, J lost 1 base, and 15 bases lay in between. The CDR3 has 15 residues. Germline CDR1 SGHNT, CDR2 YYREEE (reference sequence). CDR3 nucleotide sequence: TGTGCCAGCAGCCCCCTTGGGCCCGAATCCTACGAGCAGTACTTC. It translates to CASSPLGPESYEQYF.

For this clone: An end of the junction differs from the germline gene, which may be a read error. V is TRBV29-1 and J is TRBJ1-1; D unresolved. This CDR3 has 10 amino acids. CDR1 and CDR2 (germline): SQVTM, ANQGSEA. CDR3 in amino acids: CSVSEAEFLF. CDR3 nucleotide sequence: TGCAGCGTATCCGAGGCTGAGTTCCTCTTT.

This clone has a single count. The V and J genes are TRBV6-5 and TRBJ1-5; unclear D gene. Trimming took off 8 bases at V and 0 bases at J, with 8 bases between the two ends. The CDR3 is 13 amino acids. The germline V gene has CDR1 MNHEY and CDR2 SVGAGI. CDR3 region: CASGRYSNQPQHF. DNA for the CDR3: TGTGCCAGCGGCAGGTATAGCAATCAGCCCCAGCATTTT.

V gene TRBV6-5 combines with J gene TRBJ2-7, with TRBD2 identical over 8 bases. CDR3 size: 15 residues. Per germline, CDR1 MNHEY and CDR2 SVGAGI. V trimming: 3 bases; J trimming: 2 bases; junction bases outside the gene matches: 6. This CDR3 is CASSYVAGSPYEQYF. DNA for the CDR3: TGTGCCAGCAGTTATGTAGCGGGGAGCCCCTACGAGCAGTACTTC.

The chain recombines TRBV12-5 with TRBJ1-4; D gene unclear. The CDR3 is made up of 16 amino acids. The V end lost 0 bases, the J end lost 0 bases, and 8 bases lay between the germline ends. From germline, CDR1 is LGHNT and CDR2 FRNRAP. The CDR3 sequence is CASGLVLGATNEKLFF. CDR3 DNA sequence: TGTGCTAGTGGTTTGGTACTGGGAGCAACTAATGAAAAACTGTTTTTT.

The chain employs TRBV9 and TRBJ2-2; 8 bases match TRBD1. The length of the CDR3 is 16 residues. Germline values: CDR1 SGDLS, CDR2 YYNGEE. Trimming cost V 0 bases and J 1 base; bases outside gene matches: 2. This chain's CDR3 is CASSVGTGRNTGELFF. Here the CDR3 DNA reads TGTGCCAGCAGCGTAGGGACAGGGAGGAACACCGGGGAGCTGTTTTTT.

The V gene is TRBV7-9, the J gene TRBJ2-5; 7 positions agree with TRBD2. V dropped 5 bases and J dropped 4; count of bases not matched to a gene: 7. CDR3 length: 14 residues. The V gene's germline CDR1 is SEHNR and CDR2 FQNEAQ (reference sequence). The CDR3 sequence: CASSHAGGLETQYF. CDR3 nucleotides: TGTGCCAGCAGCCATGCCGGGGGGTTAGAGACCCAGTACTTC.